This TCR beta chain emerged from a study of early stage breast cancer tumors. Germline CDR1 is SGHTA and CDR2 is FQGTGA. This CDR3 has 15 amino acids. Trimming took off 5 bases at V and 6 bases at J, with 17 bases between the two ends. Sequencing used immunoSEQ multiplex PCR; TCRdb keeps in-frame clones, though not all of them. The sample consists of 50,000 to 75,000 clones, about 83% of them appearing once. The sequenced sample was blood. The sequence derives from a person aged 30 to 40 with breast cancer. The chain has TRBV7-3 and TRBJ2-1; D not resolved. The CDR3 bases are TGTGCCAGCAGCCCCGAACGGGTTGCTGTCAATGAGCAGTTCTTC. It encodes CASSPERVAVNEQFF.